One and the same sample provided the 11 T cell receptor beta chains below, sequenced in a study of neurological immune-mediated disorders. TCRdb re-called the 5' RACE reads with MiXCR, one entry per CDR3 protein. The table lists some 61,000 distinct CDR3 sequences, 3.9% of them singletons. What was sequenced was PBMCs. These receptors were collected from a man aged 25-45 years with multiple sclerosis.

At least ten counts were recorded for this clonotype. The chain carries TRBV20-1 and TRBJ2-7; perhaps TRBD1 as D (6 bases). Germline assignment: CDR1 DFQATT and CDR2 SNEGSKA (reference sequence). CDR3 length: 13 residues. The V end was cut by 3 bases, the J end by 3 bases, with 12 bases between. The CDR3 nucleotides read TGCAGTGCTAGGGGCCGACAGGACTACGAGCAGTACTTC. As protein: CSARGRQDYEQYF.

This clonotype was seen at least ten times. The V call is TRBV20-1, the J call TRBJ2-1; 8 nucleotides line up with TRBD2. The V gene's germline CDR1 is DFQATT and CDR2 SNEGSKA (reference sequence). After removal of 3 bases from V and 6 bases from J, the junction contained 10 bases not matched to a gene. The CDR3 spans 15 residues. The CDR3 loop is CSASERGRHPNEQFF. As DNA, the CDR3 is TGCAGTGCTAGTGAGCGGGGGCGCCACCCCAATGAGCAGTTCTTC.

The chain is built from TRBV19 and TRBJ2-3, with D maybe TRBD2 (5 bases). Per germline, CDR1 LNHDA and CDR2 SQIVND (reference sequence). Trimming left V 5 bases short and J 3 bases short, with 18 bases between. The length of the CDR3 is 16 residues. The chain's CDR3 is CASSARTLTGTDTQYF. DNA of the CDR3: TGTGCCAGTAGTGCCCGGACCCTGACGGGGACAGATACGCAGTATTTT. Full variable domain (rest looked up from reference TRBV19 and TRBJ2-3): DGGITQSPKYLFRKEGQNVTLSCEQNLNHDAMYWYRQDPGQGLRLIYYSQIVNDFQKGDIAEGYSVSREKKESFPLTVTSAQKNPTAFYLCASSARTLTGTDTQYFGPGTRLTVL.

A few counts support this clonotype. The chain carries TRBV20-1 and TRBJ2-3, with D tentatively TRBD2 (6 bases). This CDR3 is built from 13 residues. V was clipped by 6 bases and J by 4 bases, with 14 bases between them. The germline gives CDR1 DFQATT, CDR2 SNEGSKA (reference sequence). DNA of the CDR3: TGCAGTGCCCCCGGGGGTGGGGCAGATACGCAGTATTTT. This codes for CSAPGGGADTQYF.

This clonotype was detected many times. The junction differs from germline at one of its ends, possibly a read error. The chain employs TRBV3-1 and TRBJ1-5, with no clear D. Germline assignment: CDR1 LGHDT and CDR2 YNNKEL (reference sequence). The CDR3 has 13 amino acids. The CDR3 protein is CASYDTSNQPQNF. As DNA, the CDR3 is TGTGCCAGCTACGACACTAGCAATCAGCCCCAGAATTTT.

This clonotype was picked up many times. The rearrangement joins TRBV27 to TRBJ1-2; D is perhaps TRBD1 (6 bases). The ends were cut back, 6 bases at V and 3 bases at J, with 17 bases in the middle. The CDR3 covers 15 residues. Germline-derived CDR1 and CDR2 are MNHEY and SMNVEV (reference sequence). The CDR3: CASRPFEQGYYGYTF. The DNA of the CDR3 is TGTGCCAGCAGACCCTTTGAACAGGGCTACTATGGCTACACCTTC.

This clonotype was picked up many times. This chain joins TRBV10-3 and TRBJ1-3; D is undetermined. CDR1 and CDR2 (germline): ENHRY, SYGVKD. The CDR3 is 14 residues long. V was pared by 6 bases and J by 0 bases, with 9 bases between. CDR3 bases: TGTGCCATCAGACAACCTATCTCTGGAAACACCATATATTTT. Protein: CAIRQPISGNTIYF.

This clonotype was observed a handful of times. The chain carries TRBV27 and TRBJ2-3; tentatively, D is TRBD1 or TRBD2 (5 bases each). The germline V gene has CDR1 MNHEY and CDR2 SMNVEV (reference sequence). The V gene lost 3 bases and the J gene lost 4 bases, with 14 bases spanning the gap. This CDR3 is 15 amino acids long. As DNA, the CDR3 is TGTGCCAGCAGTTTTCGGGGCCTAGGAGCAGATACGCAGTATTTT. The encoded protein is CASSFRGLGADTQYF.

This clonotype appeared many times. Compared with germline, one end of the junction differs, possibly owing to a read error. The chain joins TRBV7-8 to TRBJ1-5, with 7 bases identical to TRBD1. Germline V CDR1 and CDR2: SGHVS, FQNEAQ. The CDR3 loop spans 13 amino acids. Here the CDR3 reads CASTRQGDQPQNF. In DNA, the CDR3 is TGTGCCAGCACCCGACAGGGAGATCAGCCCCAGAATTTT.

This clonotype was counted at least ten times. The V call is TRBV7-2, the J call TRBJ1-1, with 9 bases matching TRBD1. This CDR3 is built from 13 residues. V trimming: 4 bases; J trimming: 11 bases; junction bases outside the gene matches: 8. From germline, CDR1 is SGHTA and CDR2 FQGNSA. This CDR3 reads CASSSQGASRAFF. Written as DNA, the CDR3 is TGTGCCAGCAGCTCACAGGGGGCTAGTCGGGCTTTCTTT.

The sample holds many counts of this clonotype. V gene TRBV5-6 combines with J gene TRBJ2-7; TRBD2 is a possible D gene (5 bases). The V end lost 1 base, the J end lost 0 bases, and 11 bases lay between the germline ends. In germline, CDR1 is SGHDT, CDR2 YYEEEE. The CDR3 consists of 15 residues. The DNA of the CDR3 is TGTGCCAGCAGCTTGTTACGGAGGAGCTCCTACGAGCAGTACTTC. Encoded protein: CASSLLRRSSYEQYF.